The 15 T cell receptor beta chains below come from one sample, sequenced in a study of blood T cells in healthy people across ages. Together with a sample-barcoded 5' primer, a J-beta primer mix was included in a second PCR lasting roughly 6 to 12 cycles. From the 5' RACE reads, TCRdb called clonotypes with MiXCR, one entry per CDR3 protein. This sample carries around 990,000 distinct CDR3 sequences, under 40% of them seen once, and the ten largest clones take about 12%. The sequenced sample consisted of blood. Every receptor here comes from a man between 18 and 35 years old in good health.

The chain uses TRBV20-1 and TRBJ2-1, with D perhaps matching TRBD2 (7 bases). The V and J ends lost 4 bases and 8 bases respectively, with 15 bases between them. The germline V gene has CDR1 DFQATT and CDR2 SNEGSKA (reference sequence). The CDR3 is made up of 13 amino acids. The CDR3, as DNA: TGCAGTGCTAACGGGGGGCCTCAGGATGAGCAGTTCTTC. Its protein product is CSANGGPQDEQFF.

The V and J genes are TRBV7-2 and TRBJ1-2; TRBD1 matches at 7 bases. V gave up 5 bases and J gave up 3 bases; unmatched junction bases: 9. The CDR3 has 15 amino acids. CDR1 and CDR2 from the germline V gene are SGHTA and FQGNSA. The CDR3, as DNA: TGTGCCAGCAGCCCACTTGGAACAGGGGACTATGGCTACACCTTC. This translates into CASSPLGTGDYGYTF.

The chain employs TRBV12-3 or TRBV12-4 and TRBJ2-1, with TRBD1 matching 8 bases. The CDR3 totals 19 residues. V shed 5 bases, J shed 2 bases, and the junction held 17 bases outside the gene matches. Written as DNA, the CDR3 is TGTGCCAGCAGTGACCGGATGATCGGACAGGGTACAGCCTACAATGAGCAGTTCTTC. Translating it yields CASSDRMIGQGTAYNEQFF.

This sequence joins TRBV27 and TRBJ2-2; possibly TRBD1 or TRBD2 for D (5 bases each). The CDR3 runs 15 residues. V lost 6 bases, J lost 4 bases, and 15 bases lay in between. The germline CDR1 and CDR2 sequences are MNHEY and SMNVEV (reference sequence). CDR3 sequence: CASSLTKGPTGELFF. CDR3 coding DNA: TGTGCCAGCAGCTTAACGAAGGGACCCACCGGGGAGCTGTTTTTT.

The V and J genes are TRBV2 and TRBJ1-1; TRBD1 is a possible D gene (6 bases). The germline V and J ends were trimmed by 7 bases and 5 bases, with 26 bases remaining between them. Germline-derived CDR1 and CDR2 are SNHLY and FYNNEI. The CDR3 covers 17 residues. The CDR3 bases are TGTGCCAGCACGCCACTCCCGGGGGGCAGGTCTGGTACTGAAGCTTTCTTT. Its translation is CASTPLPGGRSGTEAFF.

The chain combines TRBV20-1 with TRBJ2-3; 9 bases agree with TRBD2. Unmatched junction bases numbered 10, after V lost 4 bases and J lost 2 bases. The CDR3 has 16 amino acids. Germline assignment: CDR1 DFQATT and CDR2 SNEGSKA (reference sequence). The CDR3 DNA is TGCAGTGCTAAAAGAGGTCCTAGCGGGGTCACAGATACGCAGTATTTT. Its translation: CSAKRGPSGVTDTQYF.

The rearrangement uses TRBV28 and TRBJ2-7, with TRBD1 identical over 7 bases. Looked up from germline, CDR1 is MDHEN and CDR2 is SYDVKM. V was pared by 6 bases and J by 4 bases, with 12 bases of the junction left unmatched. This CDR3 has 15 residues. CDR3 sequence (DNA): TGTGCCAGCAGGGGATTCGGGACAGCTTATTACGAGCAGTACTTC. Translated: CASRGFGTAYYEQYF.

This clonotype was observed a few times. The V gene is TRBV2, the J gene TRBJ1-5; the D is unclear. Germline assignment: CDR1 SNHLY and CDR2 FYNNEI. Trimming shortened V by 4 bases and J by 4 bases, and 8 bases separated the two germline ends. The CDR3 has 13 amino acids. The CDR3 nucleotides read TGTGCCAGCAGTGTAGCGGAGAATCAGCCCCAGCATTTT. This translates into CASSVAENQPQHF.

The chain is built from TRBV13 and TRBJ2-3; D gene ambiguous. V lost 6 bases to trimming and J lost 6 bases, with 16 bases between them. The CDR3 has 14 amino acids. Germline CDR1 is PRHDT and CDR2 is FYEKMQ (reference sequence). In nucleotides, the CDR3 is TGTGCCAGCAGTCCCGACGGGCCCCCGGATACGCAGTATTTT. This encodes CASSPDGPPDTQYF.

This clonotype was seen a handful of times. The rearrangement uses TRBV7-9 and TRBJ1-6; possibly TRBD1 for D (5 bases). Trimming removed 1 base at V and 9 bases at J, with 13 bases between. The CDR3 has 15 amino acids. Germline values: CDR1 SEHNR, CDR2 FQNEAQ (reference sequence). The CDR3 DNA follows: TGTGCCAGCAGCTTAGTTGAGGGGATAACTTCACCCCTCCACTTT. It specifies CASSLVEGITSPLHF.

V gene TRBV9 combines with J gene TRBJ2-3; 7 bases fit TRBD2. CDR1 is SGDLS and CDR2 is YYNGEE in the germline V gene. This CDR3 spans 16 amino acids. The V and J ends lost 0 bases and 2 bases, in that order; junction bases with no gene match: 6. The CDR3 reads CASSVAGTTYTDTQYF. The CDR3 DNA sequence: TGTGCCAGCAGCGTAGCGGGGACTACTTACACAGATACGCAGTATTTT.

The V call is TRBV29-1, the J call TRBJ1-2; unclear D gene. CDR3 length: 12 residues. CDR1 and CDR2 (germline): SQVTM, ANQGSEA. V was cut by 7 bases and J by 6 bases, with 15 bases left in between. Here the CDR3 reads CSAREELDGYTF. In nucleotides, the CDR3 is TGCAGCGCGAGGGAAGAGCTCGATGGCTACACCTTC.

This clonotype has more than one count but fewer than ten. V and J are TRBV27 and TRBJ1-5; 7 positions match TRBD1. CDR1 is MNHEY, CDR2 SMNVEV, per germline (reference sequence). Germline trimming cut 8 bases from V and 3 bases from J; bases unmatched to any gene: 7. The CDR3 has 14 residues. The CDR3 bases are TGTGCCAGCGGCCTAACAGGGGACAATCAGCCCCAGCATTTT. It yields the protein CASGLTGDNQPQHF.

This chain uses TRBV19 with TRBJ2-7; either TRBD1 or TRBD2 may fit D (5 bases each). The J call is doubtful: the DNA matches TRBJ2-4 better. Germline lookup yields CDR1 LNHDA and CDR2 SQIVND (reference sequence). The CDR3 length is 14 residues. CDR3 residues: CASNHEVGENIQYF. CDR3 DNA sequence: TGTGCCAGTAATCATGAGGTGGGGGAAAACATTCAGTACTTC.

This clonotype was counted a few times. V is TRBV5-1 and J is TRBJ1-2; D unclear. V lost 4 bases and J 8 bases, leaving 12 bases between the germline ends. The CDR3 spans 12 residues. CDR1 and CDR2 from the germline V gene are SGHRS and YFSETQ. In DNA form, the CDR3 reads TGCGCCAGCAGCCCTTTGTTCGGGGGCTACACCTTC. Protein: CASSPLFGGYTF.